The 4 T cell receptor beta chains reported below all come from one sample, sequenced in a study of cytomegalovirus exposure and HLA in healthy donors. Method: immunoSEQ multiplex PCR; TCRdb's copy keeps in-frame clones and lacks some. The table lists 200,000 or so clones, 84% of them singletons, with roughly 12% in the top ten. The sequencing sample was made of PBMCs. The receptors were sampled from a woman aged 25 to 39 in good health and CMV-seropositive.

V usage is TRBV6-5 and J usage is TRBJ2-1; D not resolved. V was pared by 8 bases and J by 8 bases, with 16 bases between. CDR3 length: 13 residues. The germline CDR1 and CDR2 sequences are MNHEY and SVGAGI. The CDR3 nucleotides read TGTGCCAGCCGGCGGTTTCAGAGCGATGAGCAGTTCTTC. This encodes CASRRFQSDEQFF.

The gene calls are TRBV27 and TRBJ2-4, with 7 bases identical to TRBD1. Germline values: CDR1 MNHEY, CDR2 SMNVEV (reference sequence). The V and J ends lost 8 bases and 12 bases, in that order; junction bases with no gene match: 16. The length of the CDR3 is 14 residues. CDR3 DNA sequence: TGTGCCAGCGCTTCTTCCCCGGGACAGCCAGATCAGTACTTC. Protein: CASASSPGQPDQYF.

In its sample, this clone was seen a few times. The chain is built from TRBV2 and TRBJ1-2; D is unclear. The germline V gene encodes CDR1 SNHLY and CDR2 FYNNEI. The CDR3 sequence is 14 residues long. V was trimmed by 0 bases and J by 4 bases, leaving 9 bases between them. The CDR3, as DNA: TGTGCCAGCAGTGAAGCCGGGGTCGCCTATGGCTACACCTTC. Translated: CASSEAGVAYGYTF.

The CDR3, as DNA: TGTGCCAGCAGCCGCGCTATCGGGGAGCCCCAGCATTTT. It codes for CASSRAIGEPQHF. V is TRBV7-6 and J is TRBJ1-5, with D unclear. Trimming cost V 5 bases and J 8 bases, with 13 bases left between them. Germline CDR1 and CDR2: SGHVS and FNYEAQ. This CDR3 comprises 13 residues.